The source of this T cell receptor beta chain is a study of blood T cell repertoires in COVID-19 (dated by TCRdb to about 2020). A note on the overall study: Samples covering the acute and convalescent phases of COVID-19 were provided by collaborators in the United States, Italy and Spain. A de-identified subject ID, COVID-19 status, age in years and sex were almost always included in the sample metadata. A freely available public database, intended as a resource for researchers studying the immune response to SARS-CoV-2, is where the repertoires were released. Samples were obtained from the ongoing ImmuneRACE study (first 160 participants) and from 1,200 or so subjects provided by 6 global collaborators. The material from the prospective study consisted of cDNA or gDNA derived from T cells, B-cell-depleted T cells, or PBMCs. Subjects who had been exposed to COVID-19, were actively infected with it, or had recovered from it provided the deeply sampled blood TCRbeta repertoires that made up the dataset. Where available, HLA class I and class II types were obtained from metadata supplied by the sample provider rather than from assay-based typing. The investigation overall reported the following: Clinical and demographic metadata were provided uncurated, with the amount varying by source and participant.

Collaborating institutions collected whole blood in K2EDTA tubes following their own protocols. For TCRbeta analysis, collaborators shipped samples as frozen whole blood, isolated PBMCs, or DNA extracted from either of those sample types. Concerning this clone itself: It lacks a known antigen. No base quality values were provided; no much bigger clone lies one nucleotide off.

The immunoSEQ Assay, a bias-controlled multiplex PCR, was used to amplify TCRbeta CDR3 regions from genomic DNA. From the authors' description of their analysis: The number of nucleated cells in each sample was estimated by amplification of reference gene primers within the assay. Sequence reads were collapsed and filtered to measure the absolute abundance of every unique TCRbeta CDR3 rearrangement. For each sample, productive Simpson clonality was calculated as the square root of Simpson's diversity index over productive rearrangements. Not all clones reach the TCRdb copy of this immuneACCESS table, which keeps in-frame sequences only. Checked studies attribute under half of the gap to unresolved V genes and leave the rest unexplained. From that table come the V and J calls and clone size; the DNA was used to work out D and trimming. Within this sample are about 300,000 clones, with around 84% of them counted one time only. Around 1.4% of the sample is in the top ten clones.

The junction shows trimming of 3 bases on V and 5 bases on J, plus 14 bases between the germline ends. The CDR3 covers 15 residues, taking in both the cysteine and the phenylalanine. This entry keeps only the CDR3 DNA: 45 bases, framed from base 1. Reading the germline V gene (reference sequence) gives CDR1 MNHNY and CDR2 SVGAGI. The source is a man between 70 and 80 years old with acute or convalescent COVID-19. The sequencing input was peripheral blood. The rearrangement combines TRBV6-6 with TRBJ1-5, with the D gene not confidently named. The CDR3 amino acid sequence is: CASSYPVPRDQPQHF. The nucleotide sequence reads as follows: TGTGCCAGCAGTTATCCGGTCCCCCGGGATCAGCCCCAGCATTTT.